This T cell receptor beta chain stems from a study of blood T cell repertoires in COVID-19. Study in general: The United States, Italy and Spain provided the acute and convalescent COVID-19 samples.

Germline V gene sequence: CDR1 SGHRS, CDR2 YFSETQ. Trimming left V 4 bases short and J 6 bases short, with 16 bases between. The CDR3 consists of 15 residues. Sequencing was performed with immunoSEQ multiplex PCR; in TCRdb, only in-frame clones are kept and a portion is missing. The sample carries some 38,000 clones, 90% recorded once. Sample: peripheral blood. The chain uses TRBV5-1 and TRBJ2-2, with D perhaps matching TRBD1 (7 bases). The clonotype was recovered from a man in his sixties with active or convalescent COVID-19. The DNA for the CDR3 is TGCGCCAGCAGCCAAGGGGGGACAGAAGCCGGGGAGCTGTTTTTT. Amino acids: CASSQGGTEAGELFF.